Each of the 29 T cell receptor beta chains below was sequenced from the same sample in a study of T cell responses to AZD1222 COVID-19 vaccine. TCRdb's copy holds only in-frame clones and misses some; the assay was immunoSEQ multiplex PCR. The sample has 96,000 or so clones, 75% to 90% seen once. The input for sequencing was peripheral blood, taken on day 0 of AZD1222 vaccination. The receptors stem from an adult in good health.

This clone was recorded only once. The J gene is TRBJ1-4, the V gene TRBV6-5; D gene unclear. Germline values: CDR1 MNHEY, CDR2 SVGAGI. V dropped 7 bases and J dropped 3 bases, with 15 bases sitting between them. The CDR3 loop spans 15 amino acids. Here the CDR3 reads CASTTTGVANEKLFF. CDR3 nucleotides: TGTGCCAGCACTACAACCGGGGTGGCTAATGAAAAACTGTTTTTT.

For the CDR3, the DNA is TGTGCCAGCCCCCCGCCAGGGGAAAGGACCATATATTTT. Translated: CASPPPGERTIYF. The chain carries TRBV6-5 and TRBJ1-3; possibly TRBD1 for D (6 bases). This CDR3 is 13 amino acids long. Germline-derived CDR1 and CDR2 are MNHEY and SVGAGI. The V end was cut by 8 bases, the J end by 10 bases, with 18 bases between.

This clone was seen only once. The gene calls are TRBV29-1 and TRBJ1-1; D remains unclear. The CDR3 has 10 residues. Germline V gives CDR1 SQVTM, CDR2 ANQGSEA. V was trimmed by 7 bases and J by 4 bases, leaving 7 bases between them. The CDR3 DNA sequence: TGCAGCGGGTCGGTCACTGAAGCTTTCTTT. It is translated as CSGSVTEAFF.

The genes are TRBV6-2 or TRBV6-3 and TRBJ2-7; no clear D gene. With 4 bases removed from V and 9 bases from J, the gap between germline ends came to 13 bases. This CDR3 is built from 12 residues. Per the germline V gene, CDR1 is MNHEY and CDR2 is SVGEGT. The DNA for the CDR3 is TGTGCCAGCAGTTTCTCTCTCTCCGTGCAGTACTTC. Amino acids: CASSFSLSVQYF.

The chain combines TRBV9 with TRBJ1-1; D gene ambiguous. There are 13 residues in the CDR3. Germline CDR1 reads SGDLS; CDR2 reads YYNGEE. Between the trimmed V and J ends, which lost 2 bases and 6 bases, there was a span of 11 bases. CDR3 sequence reads: CASSVSYAPEAFF. DNA for the CDR3: TGTGCCAGCAGCGTGTCTTATGCCCCTGAAGCTTTCTTT.

This chain links TRBV28 with TRBJ1-3; D possibly corresponds to TRBD1 (5 bases). Trimming pared 6 bases from V and 1 base from J, leaving 13 bases between. Germline V CDR1 and CDR2: MDHEN, SYDVKM. The length of the CDR3 is 15 residues. The chain's CDR3 is CASSPTGGSGNTIYF. The CDR3 region has the DNA TGTGCCAGCAGCCCCACCGGGGGATCTGGAAACACCATATATTTT.

V and J are TRBV4-1 and TRBJ1-5, with D hard to call. There are 16 residues in the CDR3. Trimming took 1 base from V and 2 from J, leaving 12 bases between them. In germline, CDR1 is MGHRA, CDR2 YSYEKL. This CDR3 reads CASSQGFNPGNQPQHF. The DNA for the CDR3 is TGCGCCAGCAGCCAAGGCTTTAATCCGGGCAATCAGCCCCAGCATTTT.

The rearrangement links TRBV28 to TRBJ1-2; tentative D call: TRBD1 (6 bases). Germline V gives CDR1 MDHEN, CDR2 SYDVKM. V lost 7 bases, J lost 5 bases, and 14 bases lay in between. The length of the CDR3 is 13 residues. CDR3: CASTQGQTYGYTF. The CDR3 DNA reads as TGTGCCAGCACCCAAGGACAGACGTATGGCTACACCTTC.

The rearrangement links TRBV7-9 to TRBJ2-1, with 8 nucleotides matching TRBD1. The CDR3 sequence is 14 residues long. Unmatched junction bases numbered 8, after V lost 5 bases and J lost 8 bases. CDR1 is SEHNR, CDR2 FQNEAQ, per germline (reference sequence). The CDR3 DNA is TGTGCCAGCAGCGCCCGACAGGGGTGGGATGAGCAGTTCTTC. Its protein is CASSARQGWDEQFF.

The rearrangement joins TRBV30 to TRBJ1-3; no clear D. There are 13 residues in the CDR3. Per germline, CDR1 GTSNPN and CDR2 SVGIG (reference sequence). Trimming cost V 2 bases and J 4 bases, with 9 bases left between them. The CDR3 DNA follows: TGTGCCTGGAGTCTAGTGGCAGGAAACACCATATATTTT. Translating gives CAWSLVAGNTIYF.

V and J are TRBV28 and TRBJ2-2, with 9 bases that match TRBD1. CDR3 length: 14 residues. Trimming at V came to 4 bases and at J to 4 bases, leaving 1 base not matched to a gene. Per the germline V gene, CDR1 is MDHEN and CDR2 is SYDVKM. CDR3: CASSSGQGTGELFF. The CDR3 DNA is TGTGCCAGCAGTTCGGGACAGGGCACCGGGGAGCTGTTTTTT.

V is TRBV5-4 and J is TRBJ2-7; D may be TRBD1 (5 bases). Germline CDR1 SGHNT, CDR2 YYREEE (reference sequence). V shed 4 bases and J shed 4 bases, with 9 bases lying between them. The CDR3 length is 12 residues. The CDR3 reads CASSRDSYEQYF. The CDR3 nucleotides are TGTGCCAGCAGCCGAGACAGTTACGAGCAGTACTTC.

CDR3 DNA: TGTGCCAGCTGGCAGGCGAACACCGGGGAGCTGTTTTTT. This codes for CASWQANTGELFF. V and J are TRBV12-3 or TRBV12-4 and TRBJ2-2; no definite D call. The CDR3 has 13 residues. Trimming cost V 8 bases and J 0 bases, with 7 bases left between them.

The rearrangement joins TRBV24-1 to TRBJ1-1; possible D gene TRBD1, 5 bases. The CDR3 runs 14 residues. V gave up 5 bases and J gave up 1 base, with 10 bases separating them. Germline-derived CDR1 and CDR2 are KGHDR and SFDVKD. The CDR3: CATSGGGKNTEAFF. The CDR3 bases are TGTGCCACCAGTGGCGGGGGAAAGAACACTGAAGCTTTCTTT.

CDR3 DNA: TGCGCCAGCAGCTTGGCCTTCGGGCGGGTATCCTACGAGCAGTACTTC. It is translated as CASSLAFGRVSYEQYF. The chain uses TRBV5-1 and TRBJ2-7; the D gene is possibly TRBD2 (5 bases). CDR1 is SGHRS, CDR2 YFSETQ, per germline. V gave up 0 bases and J gave up 1 base, with 14 bases separating them. The CDR3 spans 16 residues.

The chain recombines TRBV14 with TRBJ2-5; possibly TRBD1 for D (6 bases). Germline lookup yields CDR1 SGHDN and CDR2 FVKESK. V was cut by 5 bases and J by 1 base, with 8 bases left in between. This CDR3 is 13 amino acids long. This CDR3 is CASSRDTQETQYF. CDR3 DNA sequence: TGTGCCAGCAGCAGGGACACCCAAGAGACCCAGTACTTC.

This clone has a handful of counts. The CDR3 spells CASSPLTSGTYNEQFF. The CDR3 DNA sequence: TGTGCCAGCAGCCCTTTGACTAGCGGGACCTACAATGAGCAGTTCTTC. V usage is TRBV7-2 and J usage is TRBJ2-1; TRBD2 matches 11 bases. Germline V lookup: CDR1 SGHTA, CDR2 FQGNSA. V lost 5 bases and J lost 2; bases outside the gene matches: 5. The CDR3 covers 16 residues.

The rearrangement links TRBV5-6 to TRBJ2-4; D uncertain. The germline V and J ends were trimmed by 4 bases and 1 base, with 9 bases remaining between them. The CDR3 is made up of 14 amino acids. CDR1 and CDR2 from the germline V gene are SGHDT and YYEEEE. CDR3 DNA: TGTGCCAGCAGCGGGGTTTCCGCCAAAAACATTCAGTACTTC. Translation: CASSGVSAKNIQYF.

The chain carries TRBV2 and TRBJ1-1, with D maybe TRBD1 (6 bases). The CDR3 sequence is 12 residues long. Germline CDR1 SNHLY, CDR2 FYNNEI. Deletions cut 5 bases from V and 7 bases from J, with 11 bases between. Here the CDR3 reads CASSSGTLEAFF. CDR3 nucleotide sequence: TGTGCCAGCAGTAGTGGGACACTTGAAGCTTTCTTT.

This chain joins TRBV6-5 and TRBJ1-1; 7 nucleotides align to TRBD1. The V and J ends lost 5 bases and 4 bases, in that order; junction bases with no gene match: 7. Looked up from germline, CDR1 is MNHEY and CDR2 is SVGAGI. The CDR3 contains 14 residues. CDR3 sequence (DNA): TGTGCCAGCAGTCGACAGGGTATGGGCACTGAAGCTTTCTTT. Translation: CASSRQGMGTEAFF.

V is TRBV4-2 and J is TRBJ1-1, with D possibly being TRBD1 (5 bases). V lost 5 bases and J 1 base, leaving 11 bases between the germline ends. Looked up from germline, CDR1 is LGHNA and CDR2 is YNFKEQ. CDR3 size: 14 residues. The CDR3 protein is CASSAGLQNTEAFF. CDR3 sequence (DNA): TGTGCCAGCAGCGCAGGGCTTCAGAACACTGAAGCTTTCTTT.

This sequence joins TRBV6-5 and TRBJ1-1; D ambiguous. CDR1 is MNHEY, CDR2 SVGAGI, per germline. This CDR3 has 15 amino acids. Trimming removed 8 bases from V and 8 bases from J, with 24 bases in between. The CDR3 region is CASPGIGPVEVEAFF. DNA of the CDR3: TGTGCCAGCCCGGGGATCGGACCAGTCGAGGTCGAAGCTTTCTTT.

The CDR3 loop is CASSPRGGNTGELFF. DNA of the CDR3: TGTGCCAGCAGTCCTAGGGGAGGGAACACCGGGGAGCTGTTTTTT. The chain is built from TRBV7-3 and TRBJ2-2; D may be TRBD2 (6 bases). Deletions cut 6 bases from V and 1 base from J, with 12 bases between. This CDR3 region has 15 residues. Looked up from germline, CDR1 is SGHTA and CDR2 is FQGTGA.

V usage is TRBV6-2 or TRBV6-3 and J usage is TRBJ2-7; D uncertain. Germline V gene lookup returns CDR1 MNHEY and CDR2 SVGEGT. This CDR3 is built from 14 residues. With 5 bases removed from V and 7 bases from J, the gap between germline ends came to 18 bases. CDR3: CASSGPGQHGEQYF. Written as DNA, the CDR3 is TGTGCCAGCAGTGGCCCGGGCCAGCATGGAGAGCAGTACTTC.

V and J are TRBV27 and TRBJ1-2, with no clear D. The CDR3 contains 14 residues. The germline V gene has CDR1 MNHEY and CDR2 SMNVEV (reference sequence). V lost 6 bases to trimming and J lost 3 bases, with 14 bases between them. The CDR3: CASSSNKDYYGYTF. The DNA of the CDR3 is TGTGCCAGCAGCTCGAACAAGGATTACTATGGCTACACCTTC.

V gene TRBV29-1 combines with J gene TRBJ2-1; 8 bases match TRBD1. CDR1 SQVTM and CDR2 ANQGSEA come from the germline V gene. With V trimmed by 4 bases and J by 4 bases, 0 bases remained unmatched. CDR3 size: 12 residues. The CDR3 DNA reads as TGCAGCGTTGGACAGGGGTACAATGAGCAGTTCTTC. Its translation: CSVGQGYNEQFF.

V is TRBV11-3 and J is TRBJ2-3; D unresolved. CDR3 length: 16 amino acids. With 5 bases removed from V and 0 bases from J, the gap between germline ends came to 15 bases. Germline values: CDR1 SGHNT, CDR2 YENEEA. CDR3 sequence reads: CASSPGTQSSTDTQYF. The CDR3 DNA reads TGTGCCAGCAGCCCAGGAACCCAGTCAAGCACAGATACGCAGTATTTT. Based on the CDR3 plus reference TRBV11-3 and TRBJ2-3, the full variable domain is EAGVVQSPRYKIIEKKQPVAFWCNPISGHNTLYWYLQNLGQGPELLIRYENEEAVDDSQLPKDRFSAERLKGVDSTLKIQPAELGDSAVYLCASSPGTQSSTDTQYFGPGTRLTVL.

V gene TRBV3-1 (or the pseudogene TRBV3-2) combines with J gene TRBJ2-3, with D unresolved. The CDR3 length is 16 residues. Deletions cut 1 base from V and 0 bases from J, with 11 bases between. Germline CDR1 reads LGHDT; CDR2 reads YNNKEL (reference sequence). CDR3: CASSQGMRSSTDTQYF. Written as DNA, the CDR3 is TGTGCCAGCAGCCAAGGGATGAGATCTAGCACAGATACGCAGTATTTT.

The chain uses TRBV4-2 and TRBJ2-7, with TRBD1 matching over 9 bases. With 0 bases clipped from V and 3 bases from J, the junction kept 6 bases outside the gene matches. Germline V gene data show CDR1 as LGHNA and CDR2 as YNFKEQ. The CDR3 runs to 16 residues. CDR3 amino acids: CASSQDYPGQGYEQYF. The DNA of the CDR3 is TGTGCCAGCAGCCAAGATTATCCGGGACAGGGCTACGAGCAGTACTTC.